The rows below give T cell receptor beta chains drawn from one sample of a study of T cell clonotyping in hematopoietic cell transplantation. TCRdb's copy holds only in-frame clones and misses some; the assay was immunoSEQ multiplex PCR. This sample yields about 69,000 clones, of which around 94% are seen a single time; around 1.6% belongs to the top ten. Sequenced input: peripheral blood mononuclear cells. The receptors here all came from a man aged 50 to 60 in good health. Some clones in this sample may be carry-over from other donors' samples. Each CDR3 is given with its conserved first and last residue. The D gene is left open where the match is weak. Clone sizes are given selectively: once, few, many, or a class where the clone is expanded.

cdr3_aa: CASSTDGAFF; cdr3_nt: TGTGCCAGCAGCACCGATGGAGCTTTCTTT; j_call: TRBJ1-1; clone_size: NA; d_call: NA; v_call: TRBV6-6
cdr3_aa: CASSEHVNSNQPQHF; cdr3_nt: TGTGCCAGCAGTGAACACGTTAATAGCAATCAGCCCCAGCATTTT; j_call: TRBJ1-5; clone_size: NA; d_call: NA; v_call: TRBV2
cdr3_aa: CASSLMAASTDTQYF; cdr3_nt: TGTGCCAGCAGCTTAATGGCGGCTAGCACAGATACGCAGTATTTT; j_call: TRBJ2-3; clone_size: NA; d_call: NA; v_call: TRBV7-3
cdr3_aa: CASSATPLIGTGYGYTF; cdr3_nt: TGTGCCAGCAGCGCCACCCCCTTGATAGGGACAGGCTATGGCTACACCTTC; j_call: TRBJ1-2; clone_size: NA; d_call: TRBD1; v_call: TRBV9
cdr3_aa: CSVLTGTGANVLTF; cdr3_nt: TGCAGCGTCCTCACAGGGACTGGGGCCAACGTCCTGACTTTC; j_call: TRBJ2-6; clone_size: NA; d_call: NA; v_call: TRBV29-1
cdr3_aa: CAWAGPTDTQYF; cdr3_nt: TGTGCCTGGGCGGGTCCCACAGATACGCAGTATTTT; j_call: TRBJ2-3; clone_size: NA; d_call: NA; v_call: TRBV30
cdr3_aa: CASSSGRGYTF; cdr3_nt: TGTGCCAGCAGCTCAGGGCGAGGCTACACCTTC; j_call: TRBJ1-2; clone_size: NA; d_call: NA; v_call: TRBV7-3
cdr3_aa: CASSPWTGVDEKLFF; cdr3_nt: TGTGCCAGCAGCCCTTGGACAGGGGTCGACGAAAAACTGTTTTTT; j_call: TRBJ1-4; clone_size: NA; d_call: TRBD1; v_call: TRBV7-9
cdr3_aa: CASSSAGGTDTQYF; cdr3_nt: TGTGCCAGTAGTTCAGCGGGGGGCACAGATACGCAGTATTTT; j_call: TRBJ2-3; clone_size: NA; d_call: TRBD2; v_call: TRBV19
cdr3_aa: CASSLYSSGSAADTQYF; cdr3_nt: TGTGCCAGCAGCCTTTATTCTAGCGGGAGCGCGGCAGATACGCAGTATTTT; j_call: TRBJ2-3; clone_size: NA; d_call: TRBD2; v_call: TRBV7-2
cdr3_aa: CASSPRSGNEQFF; cdr3_nt: TGTGCCAGCAGCCCCCGAAGCGGGAATGAGCAGTTCTTC; j_call: TRBJ2-1; clone_size: NA; d_call: NA; v_call: TRBV11-3
cdr3_aa: CASSERLAGHNEQFF; cdr3_nt: TGTGCCAGCAGCGAGCGACTAGCGGGCCACAATGAGCAGTTCTTC; j_call: TRBJ2-1; clone_size: NA; d_call: TRBD2; v_call: TRBV13
cdr3_aa: CASSILARSSYNEQFF; cdr3_nt: TGTGCCAGCAGCATTCTAGCGCGGAGCTCCTACAATGAGCAGTTCTTC; j_call: TRBJ2-1; clone_size: NA; d_call: NA; v_call: TRBV7-2
cdr3_aa: CASSQQGATNEKLFF; cdr3_nt: TGTGCCAGCAGTCAACAGGGGGCAACTAATGAAAAACTGTTTTTT; j_call: TRBJ1-4; clone_size: NA; d_call: TRBD1; v_call: TRBV28
cdr3_aa: CAWSWLNTEAFF; cdr3_nt: TGTGCCTGGAGTTGGTTGAACACTGAAGCTTTCTTT; j_call: TRBJ1-1; clone_size: NA; d_call: NA; v_call: TRBV30
cdr3_aa: CASSRGQGYTDTQYF; cdr3_nt: TGCGCCAGCAGCCGCGGACAGGGTTATACAGATACGCAGTATTTT; j_call: TRBJ2-3; clone_size: NA; d_call: TRBD1; v_call: TRBV4-3
cdr3_aa: CASSPQTTDTQYF; cdr3_nt: TGTGCCAGCAGTCCGCAGACCACAGATACGCAGTATTTT; j_call: TRBJ2-3; clone_size: once; d_call: NA; v_call: TRBV6-5
cdr3_aa: CASSAPGGQGAMNTEAFF; cdr3_nt: TGTGCCAGCAGTGCCCCAGGGGGGCAGGGGGCCATGAACACTGAAGCTTTCTTT; j_call: TRBJ1-1; clone_size: NA; d_call: TRBD1; v_call: TRBV28
cdr3_aa: CASSLFPGTGDQPQHF; cdr3_nt: TGTGCCAGCAGTTTATTCCCCGGGACAGGGGACCAGCCCCAGCATTTT; j_call: TRBJ1-5; clone_size: NA; d_call: TRBD1; v_call: TRBV28
cdr3_aa: CASSPRLGTQYF; cdr3_nt: TGTGCCAGCAGTCCCAGATTGGGGACCCAGTACTTC; j_call: TRBJ2-5; clone_size: NA; d_call: NA; v_call: TRBV27
cdr3_aa: CASSTLDKGGYEQYF; cdr3_nt: TGTGCCAGCAGCACCTTGGACAAGGGAGGGTACGAGCAGTACTTC; j_call: TRBJ2-7; clone_size: once; d_call: TRBD2; v_call: TRBV7-9
cdr3_aa: CASSEEGWGRDNQPQHF; cdr3_nt: TGTGCCAGCAGTGAAGAAGGGTGGGGCAGGGATAATCAGCCCCAGCATTTT; j_call: TRBJ1-5; clone_size: NA; d_call: NA; v_call: TRBV6-1
cdr3_aa: CASSAPGLVYEQYF; cdr3_nt: TGTGCCAGTAGTGCACCGGGACTAGTCTACGAGCAGTACTTC; j_call: TRBJ2-7; clone_size: NA; d_call: TRBD2; v_call: TRBV19
cdr3_aa: CASSIGGNSNIQYF; cdr3_nt: TGTGCCAGTAGTATAGGCGGGAACTCAAACATTCAGTACTTC; j_call: TRBJ2-4; clone_size: NA; d_call: NA; v_call: TRBV19
cdr3_aa: CASRKSTGRHGYTF; cdr3_nt: TGTGCCAGCAGGAAATCGACAGGGCGGCATGGCTACACCTTC; j_call: TRBJ1-2; clone_size: NA; d_call: TRBD1; v_call: TRBV7-9
cdr3_aa: CASSRPEGTGELFF; cdr3_nt: TGTGCCAGCTCACGTCCCGAGGGCACGGGGGAGCTGTTTTTT; j_call: TRBJ2-2; clone_size: NA; d_call: NA; v_call: TRBV18
cdr3_aa: CASSQIDRNSEAFF; cdr3_nt: TGCGCCAGCAGCCAGATCGACAGGAACTCTGAAGCTTTCTTT; j_call: TRBJ1-1; clone_size: NA; d_call: NA; v_call: TRBV4-1
cdr3_aa: CASSVDPGATNEKLFF; cdr3_nt: TGTGCCAGCAGCGTTGACCCAGGTGCAACTAATGAAAAACTGTTTTTT; j_call: TRBJ1-4; clone_size: few; d_call: NA; v_call: TRBV9
cdr3_aa: CASSVVGSGNQETQYF; cdr3_nt: TGTGCCAGCAGCGTAGTGGGGTCGGGGAACCAAGAGACCCAGTACTTC; j_call: TRBJ2-5; clone_size: NA; d_call: NA; v_call: TRBV9
cdr3_aa: CASSEVPPRAGGRTGELFF; cdr3_nt: TGTGCCAGCAGTGAAGTGCCACCCCGCGCGGGAGGAAGGACCGGGGAGCTGTTTTTT; j_call: TRBJ2-2; clone_size: NA; d_call: TRBD2; v_call: TRBV2
cdr3_aa: CASSFWTVTWGNTIYF; cdr3_nt: TGTGCCAGCAGCTTTTGGACGGTTACCTGGGGAAACACCATATATTTT; j_call: TRBJ1-3; clone_size: once; d_call: NA; v_call: TRBV5-6
cdr3_aa: CASSTGGYGYTF; cdr3_nt: TGTGCCAGCTCAACAGGGGGGTATGGCTACACCTTC; j_call: TRBJ1-2; clone_size: NA; d_call: TRBD1; v_call: TRBV2
cdr3_aa: CATLYAEGTGANVLTF; cdr3_nt: TGTGCCACCCTATACGCCGAGGGAACTGGGGCCAACGTCCTGACTTTC; j_call: TRBJ2-6; clone_size: NA; d_call: NA; v_call: TRBV27
cdr3_aa: CASSENYEQYF; cdr3_nt: TGTGCCAGCAGTGAAAACTACGAGCAGTACTTC; j_call: TRBJ2-7; clone_size: NA; d_call: NA; v_call: TRBV6-1
cdr3_aa: CASSLGSGQVFEAFF; cdr3_nt: TGCGCCAGCAGCTTGGGTTCGGGACAGGTGTTTGAAGCTTTCTTT; j_call: TRBJ1-1; clone_size: once; d_call: TRBD1; v_call: TRBV5-1
cdr3_aa: CASSVTQGANYGYTF; cdr3_nt: TGTGCCAGCAGTGTGACGCAGGGGGCAAACTATGGCTACACCTTC; j_call: TRBJ1-2; clone_size: NA; d_call: TRBD1; v_call: TRBV2
cdr3_aa: CASSSLSSYNSPLHF; cdr3_nt: TGTGCCAGCAGCTCGCTGAGCTCCTATAATTCACCCCTCCACTTT; j_call: TRBJ1-6; clone_size: NA; d_call: NA; v_call: TRBV5-6